A single sample is the source of the 27 T cell receptor beta chains below, sequenced in a study of blood T cell repertoires in COVID-19. Data came from immunoSEQ multiplex PCR; TCRdb stores just in-frame clones and leaves some out. The sample yields 490,000 or so clones, approximately 90% seen once. The sample was PBMCs or T cells enriched from blood (not recorded which). These receptors were collected from a woman aged 40 to 55 who had recovered from COVID-19.

The chain employs TRBV5-6 and TRBJ1-4, with a tentative D call TRBD1 (5 bases). With 0 bases removed from V and 4 bases from J, the gap between germline ends came to 13 bases. CDR3 size: 16 residues. The germline CDR1 and CDR2 sequences are SGHDT and YYEEEE. The CDR3 here is CASSLGGGGNNEKLFF. The DNA of the CDR3 is TGTGCCAGCAGCTTGGGGGGCGGCGGAAATAATGAAAAACTGTTTTTT.

In this sample, this clone turned up once. The chain is built from TRBV10-2 and TRBJ2-5; 9 bases are shared with TRBD2. The CDR3 covers 15 residues. Per the germline V gene, CDR1 is WSHSY and CDR2 is SAAADI. V lost 6 bases and J lost 2; bases outside the gene matches: 7. CDR3 sequence reads: CASSQTTSGQETQYF. The CDR3 bases are TGCGCCAGCAGCCAAACGACTAGCGGACAAGAGACCCAGTACTTC.

The J gene is TRBJ2-5, the V gene TRBV2; 16 nucleotides agree with TRBD2. The germline gives CDR1 SNHLY, CDR2 FYNNEI. J gave up 5 bases and V 6 bases, and 3 bases lay outside the gene matches. This CDR3 is built from 15 residues. CDR3 nucleotide sequence: TGTGCCAGCAGCGGGACTAGCGGGAGGGGGGAGACCCAGTACTTC. Protein sequence: CASSGTSGRGETQYF.

V and J are TRBV5-1 and TRBJ1-4, with 9 bases matching TRBD1. V dropped 4 bases and J dropped 8; count of bases not matched to a gene: 12. This CDR3 region has 16 residues. Looked up from germline, CDR1 is SGHRS and CDR2 is YFSETQ. CDR3: CASSKSAGTGLEKLFF. The CDR3 DNA reads TGCGCCAGCAGCAAGAGCGCCGGGACAGGGTTGGAAAAACTGTTTTTT.

This chain uses TRBV20-1 with TRBJ2-5; TRBD2 matches 9 bases. Germline V gives CDR1 DFQATT, CDR2 SNEGSKA (reference sequence). The J segment lost 1 base and the V segment lost 3 bases, leaving 6 bases of the junction unmatched. This CDR3 is 15 amino acids long. CDR3 in amino acids: CSASSRLAVQETQYF. Here the CDR3 DNA reads TGCAGTGCTAGTTCGAGACTAGCGGTCCAAGAGACCCAGTACTTC.

The chain has TRBV3-1 (or the pseudogene TRBV3-2) and TRBJ2-1, with unresolved D. The germline V gene has CDR1 LGHDT and CDR2 YNNKEL (reference sequence). The CDR3 totals 12 residues. The germline V and J ends were trimmed by 4 bases and 7 bases, with 8 bases remaining between them. As DNA, the CDR3 is TGTGCCAGCAGCCTTGACTGGAATGAGCAGTTCTTC. This sequence encodes CASSLDWNEQFF.

The genes are TRBV7-2 and TRBJ1-1; D is ambiguous. The germline CDR1 and CDR2 sequences are SGHTA and FQGNSA. Trimming pared 3 bases from V and 5 bases from J, leaving 13 bases between. The CDR3 is 14 residues long. CDR3 nucleotide sequence: TGTGCCAGCAGCTTTACTAGGTTTATGACTGAAGCTTTCTTT. Protein: CASSFTRFMTEAFF.

The chain links TRBV7-9 to TRBJ2-7; D possibly corresponds to TRBD1 (5 bases). CDR1 is SEHNR and CDR2 is FQNEAQ in the germline V gene (reference sequence). The ends were cut back, 5 bases at V and 0 bases at J, with 11 bases in the middle. The CDR3 runs to 14 residues. CDR3 DNA sequence: TGTGCCAGCAGCGTACAGGAGAGCTCCTACGAGCAGTACTTC. Amino acid sequence: CASSVQESSYEQYF.

This chain links TRBV18 with TRBJ2-2, with TRBD1 matching over 8 bases. CDR1 is KGHSH, CDR2 LQKENI, per germline. CDR3 size: 15 residues. V was pared by 6 bases and J by 3 bases, with 6 bases of the junction left unmatched. The CDR3 reads CASSQTGGDTGELFF. In DNA form, the CDR3 reads TGTGCCAGCTCTCAAACAGGGGGTGACACCGGGGAGCTGTTTTTT.

The chain has TRBV18 and TRBJ2-1; TRBD1 matches 12 bases. This CDR3 is built from 16 residues. Germline lookup yields CDR1 KGHSH and CDR2 LQKENI. J gave up 7 bases and V 3 bases, and 7 bases lay outside the gene matches. The CDR3 spells CASSPSGTGGYNEQFF. CDR3 DNA sequence: TGTGCCAGCTCACCGTCCGGGACAGGGGGCTATAATGAGCAGTTCTTC.

The chain combines TRBV7-2 with TRBJ1-5; perhaps TRBD1 as D (5 bases). Trimming shortened V by 4 bases and J by 9 bases, and 19 bases separated the two germline ends. The CDR3 consists of 15 residues. Per the germline V gene, CDR1 is SGHTA and CDR2 is FQGNSA. The CDR3 region is CASSSDGLGGRPQHF. CDR3 in DNA: TGTGCCAGCAGCTCAGACGGGTTGGGGGGGAGGCCCCAGCATTTT. Supplemented by reference TRBV7-2 and TRBJ1-5, the full variable domain reads GAGVSQSPSNKVTEKGKDVELRCDPISGHTALYWYRQSLGQGLEFLIYFQGNSAPDKSGLPSDRFSAERTGGSVSTLTIQRTQQEDSAVYLCASSSDGLGGRPQHFGDGTRLSIL.

As DNA, the CDR3 is TGTGCCAGCAGCGCAAAGCGGGAGACCCAGTACTTC. Residues: CASSAKRETQYF. The chain has TRBV25-1 and TRBJ2-5, with D possibly TRBD2 on 5 matching bases. Germline CDR1 is MGHDK and CDR2 is SYGVNS. The ends were cut back, 6 bases at V and 5 bases at J, with 10 bases in the middle. The CDR3 is 12 amino acids.

The chain employs TRBV24-1 and TRBJ2-5; 11 bases are shared with TRBD2. V was clipped by 3 bases and J by 4 bases; unmatched bases: 12. Germline V gene lookup returns CDR1 KGHDR and CDR2 SFDVKD. This CDR3 contains 18 residues. The chain's CDR3 is CATSDRRLAGGPGETQYF. The CDR3 DNA sequence: TGTGCCACCAGTGATCGCCGTTTAGCGGGAGGGCCGGGAGAGACCCAGTACTTC.

This chain joins TRBV14 and TRBJ2-7; 8 positions agree with TRBD1. CDR3 length: 13 amino acids. V gave up 4 bases and J gave up 2 bases; unmatched junction bases: 1. Germline values: CDR1 SGHDN, CDR2 FVKESK. Here the CDR3 DNA reads TGTGCCAGCAGCCGGGACAGGCCCTACGAGCAGTACTTC. Amino acid sequence: CASSRDRPYEQYF.

The chain employs TRBV11-2 and TRBJ2-1, with 7 bases identical to TRBD2. Germline V lookup: CDR1 SGHAT, CDR2 FQNNGV. V lost 5 bases and J lost 8; bases outside the gene matches: 6. This CDR3 is 13 amino acids long. The CDR3 reads CASSPRLAHEQFF. The DNA of the CDR3 is TGTGCCAGCAGCCCCAGACTAGCCCATGAGCAGTTCTTC.

The table lists this clone with a few counts. The chain's CDR3 is CASSVRRDTGELFF. In nucleotides, the CDR3 is TGTGCCAGCAGCGTCAGGCGGGACACCGGGGAGCTGTTTTTT. The chain links TRBV5-4 to TRBJ2-2, with a weak D call TRBD2 (5 bases). Trimming removed 4 bases from V and 3 bases from J, with 10 bases in between. CDR1 is SGHNT, CDR2 YYREEE, per germline (reference sequence). The CDR3 consists of 14 residues.

The chain employs TRBV27 and TRBJ1-5; 12 bases fit TRBD1. Losses at the gene ends were 2 bases for V and 2 bases for J; bases not matched to a gene: 4. Germline CDR1 and CDR2: MNHEY and SMNVEV (reference sequence). This CDR3 comprises 17 residues. The CDR3 bases are TGTGCCAGCAGTTTACTCGGGACAGGGGGCGGCAATCAGCCCCAGCATTTT. Translated: CASSLLGTGGGNQPQHF.

The V and J genes are TRBV10-2 and TRBJ2-7; TRBD2 aligns across 11 bases. V lost 5 bases and J lost 4; bases outside the gene matches: 4. The CDR3 runs 14 residues. The germline gives CDR1 WSHSY, CDR2 SAAADI. This CDR3 is CASSPGTSGYEQYF. In DNA form, the CDR3 reads TGCGCCAGCAGTCCCGGGACTAGCGGATACGAGCAGTACTTC.

This sequence joins TRBV3-1 (or the pseudogene TRBV3-2) and TRBJ1-2; TRBD1 matches at 8 bases. CDR3 length: 15 amino acids. V shed 0 bases and J 7 bases; nucleotides not matched to a gene: 7. CDR1 and CDR2 from the germline V gene are LGHDT and YNNKEL (reference sequence). CDR3 sequence (DNA): TGTGCCAGCAGCCAAGATCTCAGGGGGCGAACTGGCTACACCTTC. This encodes CASSQDLRGRTGYTF.

J is TRBJ2-7 and V is TRBV2; TRBD2 matches at 10 bases. V lost 6 bases to trimming and J lost 2 bases; unmatched junction nucleotides: 7. Germline V gives CDR1 SNHLY, CDR2 FYNNEI. This CDR3 has 15 residues. In nucleotides, the CDR3 is TGTGCCAGCAGGCAGACTAGCGGGTCGACCTACGAGCAGTACTTC. Its protein is CASRQTSGSTYEQYF.

CDR3 in amino acids: CASSLWLAGGNEQFF. In DNA form, the CDR3 reads TGTGCCAGCAGCTTGTGGCTAGCGGGTGGGAATGAGCAGTTCTTC. V and J are TRBV5-4 and TRBJ2-1; 8 positions match TRBD2. Germline V gene lookup returns CDR1 SGHNT and CDR2 YYREEE (reference sequence). CDR3 size: 15 residues. V shed 1 base, J shed 7 bases, and the junction held 7 bases outside the gene matches.

The chain couples TRBV4-2 to TRBJ2-5; a possible D gene is TRBD2 (5 bases). The germline CDR1 and CDR2 sequences are LGHNA and YNFKEQ. The CDR3 is 16 residues long. V was pared by 0 bases and J by 5 bases, with 16 bases between. CDR3 nucleotide sequence: TGTGCCAGCAGCCAAGACCCACGGGCCCGAGGGGAGACCCAGTACTTC. This codes for CASSQDPRARGETQYF.

This chain connects TRBV12-3 or TRBV12-4 to TRBJ1-2; tentative D call: TRBD1 (5 bases). V lost 2 bases and J 7 bases, leaving 11 bases between the germline ends. This CDR3 spans 13 amino acids. The chain's CDR3 is CASSLQGTSGYTF. The CDR3 nucleotides read TGTGCCAGCAGTTTACAGGGTACGAGTGGCTACACCTTC.

The chain recombines TRBV4-1 with TRBJ1-2, with a possible D match to TRBD1 (5 bases). The V and J ends lost 0 bases and 4 bases respectively, with 9 bases between them. CDR3 length: 14 residues. From germline, CDR1 is MGHRA and CDR2 YSYEKL. The CDR3 DNA is TGCGCCAGCAGCCAAGATCCAGGGCCCTATGGCTACACCTTC. This codes for CASSQDPGPYGYTF.

The V call is TRBV2, the J call TRBJ2-1, with TRBD2 identical over 12 bases. Germline V gene lookup returns CDR1 SNHLY and CDR2 FYNNEI. CDR3 length: 15 residues. The trim removed 6 bases at V and 7 bases at J, leaving 7 bases unmatched. In DNA form, the CDR3 reads TGTGCCAGCAGGCCCCTAGCGGGAGGGAAGAATGAGCAGTTCTTC. Its translation: CASRPLAGGKNEQFF. The variable domain in full, with the rest retrieved from reference TRBV2 and TRBJ2-1, is EPEVTQTPSHQVTQMGQEVILRCVPISNHLYFYWYRQILGQKVEFLVSFYNNEISEKSEIFDDQFSVERPDGSNFTLKIRSTKLEDSAMYFCASRPLAGGKNEQFFGPGTRLTVL.

The chain couples TRBV11-2 to TRBJ1-1, with a tentative D call TRBD1 (5 bases). The CDR3 extends over 15 amino acids. Germline V gene lookup returns CDR1 SGHAT and CDR2 FQNNGV. The V and J ends lost 1 base and 0 bases respectively, with 9 bases between them. Written as DNA, the CDR3 is TGTGCCAGCAGCTTAGGGCAGACAGTGAACACTGAAGCTTTCTTT. Translating gives CASSLGQTVNTEAFF.

The chain is built from TRBV14 and TRBJ1-2; maybe TRBD1 (5 bases). Deletions cut 4 bases from V and 2 bases from J, with 11 bases between. Germline loops: CDR1 SGHDN, CDR2 FVKESK. The length of the CDR3 is 14 residues. The CDR3 DNA reads as TGTGCCAGCAGCCGACAGAGAGAAAACTATGGCTACACCTTC. It specifies CASSRQRENYGYTF.